The text below deals with one T cell receptor beta chain. No antigen is known for it. The sorted Tregs were CD4+CD25+CD127-/low cells. Constant-region reverse primers amplified full-length variable regions, followed by semi-nested Nested Universal Primer A PCR. TCRdb reanalysed the 5' RACE reads using MiXCR and keeps one entry per CDR3 protein. The sample records approximately 40,000 distinct CDR3 sequences, less than 25% being singletons. The study, taken as a whole, reports: Larger-cohort validation covered only one TCR beta V-J rearrangement. Tumor Tregs overlapped most with tumor, then blood, naive CD4+ cells.

V was pared by 5 bases and J by 0 bases, with 8 bases between. Germline-derived CDR1 and CDR2 are SQVTM and ANQGSEA. CDR3 length: 13 amino acids. The chain recombines TRBV29-1 with TRBJ1-3; no clear D gene. The sample consisted of Tregs sorted from blood. The receptor was derived from a female donor with breast cancer. Here the CDR3 DNA reads TGCAGCGTTAGACCGTTCTCTGGAAACACCATATATTTT. This gives the protein CSVRPFSGNTIYF.